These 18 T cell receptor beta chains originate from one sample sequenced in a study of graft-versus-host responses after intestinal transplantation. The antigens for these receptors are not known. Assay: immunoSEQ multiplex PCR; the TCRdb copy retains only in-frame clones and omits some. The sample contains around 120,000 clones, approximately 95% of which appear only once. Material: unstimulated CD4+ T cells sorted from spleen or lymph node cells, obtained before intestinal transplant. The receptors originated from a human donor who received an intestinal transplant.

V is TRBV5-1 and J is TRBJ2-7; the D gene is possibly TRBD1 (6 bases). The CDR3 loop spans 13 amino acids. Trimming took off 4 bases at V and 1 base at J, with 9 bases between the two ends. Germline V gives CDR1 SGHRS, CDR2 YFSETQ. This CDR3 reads CASSLDRSYEQYF. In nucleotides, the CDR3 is TGCGCCAGCAGCCTAGACAGGTCCTACGAGCAGTACTTC.

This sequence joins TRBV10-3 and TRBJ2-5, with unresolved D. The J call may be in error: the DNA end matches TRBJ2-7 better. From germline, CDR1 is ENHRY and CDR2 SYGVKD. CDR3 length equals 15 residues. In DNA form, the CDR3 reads TGTGCCATCAGGGCCGCTATACCCACCTCCTACGAGCAGTACTTC. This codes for CAIRAAIPTSYEQYF.

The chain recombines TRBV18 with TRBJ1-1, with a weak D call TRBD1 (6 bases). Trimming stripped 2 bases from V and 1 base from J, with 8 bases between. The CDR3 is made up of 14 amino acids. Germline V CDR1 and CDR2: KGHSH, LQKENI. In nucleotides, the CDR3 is TGTGCCAGCTCACCAGTAGGGGGGAACACTGAAGCTTTCTTT. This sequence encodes CASSPVGGNTEAFF.

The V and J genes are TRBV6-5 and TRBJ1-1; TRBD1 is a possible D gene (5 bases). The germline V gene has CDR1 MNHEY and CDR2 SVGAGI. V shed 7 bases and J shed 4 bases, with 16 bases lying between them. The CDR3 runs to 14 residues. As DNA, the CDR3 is TGTGCCAGCAAACTTCAGGGTGGGGTCACTGAAGCTTTCTTT. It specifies CASKLQGGVTEAFF.

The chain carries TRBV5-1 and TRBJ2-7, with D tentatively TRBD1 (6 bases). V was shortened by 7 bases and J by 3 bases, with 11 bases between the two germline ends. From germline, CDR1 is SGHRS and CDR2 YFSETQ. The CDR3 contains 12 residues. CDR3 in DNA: TGCGCCAGCTCGGGGACATTCTACGAGCAGTACTTC. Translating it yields CASSGTFYEQYF.

The CDR3 coding sequence is TGTGCCAGCAGCTTACCGGGACAGGGGACATACGAGCAGTACTTC. Translated, it gives CASSLPGQGTYEQYF. The V gene is TRBV7-2, the J gene TRBJ2-5, with 10 bases lining up with TRBD1. The DNA end is more similar to TRBJ2-7, so the J call may be wrong. The CDR3 runs to 15 residues. CDR1 and CDR2 from the germline V gene are SGHTA and FQGNSA.

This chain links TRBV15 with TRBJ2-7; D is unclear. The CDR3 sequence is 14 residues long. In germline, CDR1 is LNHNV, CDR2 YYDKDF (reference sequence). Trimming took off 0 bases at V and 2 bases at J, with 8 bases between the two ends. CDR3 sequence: CATSRDPEPYEQYF. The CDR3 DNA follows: TGTGCCACCAGCAGAGATCCGGAGCCCTACGAGCAGTACTTC. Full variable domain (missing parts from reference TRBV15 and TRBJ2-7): DAMVIQNPRYQVTQFGKPVTLSCSQTLNHNVMYWYQQKSSQAPKLLFHYYDKDFNNEADTPDNFQSRRPNTSFCFLDIRSPGLGDTAMYLCATSRDPEPYEQYFGPGTRLTVT.

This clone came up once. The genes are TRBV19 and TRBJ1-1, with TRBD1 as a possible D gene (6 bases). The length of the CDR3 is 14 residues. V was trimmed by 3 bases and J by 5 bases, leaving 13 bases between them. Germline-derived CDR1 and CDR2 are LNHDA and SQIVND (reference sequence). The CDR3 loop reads CASSILGARTEAFF. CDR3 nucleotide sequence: TGTGCCAGTAGTATTCTGGGGGCGAGGACTGAAGCTTTCTTT. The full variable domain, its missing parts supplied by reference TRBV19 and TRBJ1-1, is DGGITQSPKYLFRKEGQNVTLSCEQNLNHDAMYWYRQDPGQGLRLIYYSQIVNDFQKGDIAEGYSVSREKKESFPLTVTSAQKNPTAFYLCASSILGARTEAFFGQGTRLTVV.

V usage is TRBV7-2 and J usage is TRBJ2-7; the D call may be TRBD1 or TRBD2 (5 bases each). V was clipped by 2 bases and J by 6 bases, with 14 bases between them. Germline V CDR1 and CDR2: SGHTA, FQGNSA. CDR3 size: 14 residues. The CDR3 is CASSLSGPYSEQYF. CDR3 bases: TGTGCCAGCAGCTTATCGGGGCCGTATAGCGAGCAGTACTTC.

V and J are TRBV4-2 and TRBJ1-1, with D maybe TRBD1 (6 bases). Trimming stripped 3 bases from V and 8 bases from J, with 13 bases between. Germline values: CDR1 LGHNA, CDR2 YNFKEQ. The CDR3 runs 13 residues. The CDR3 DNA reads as TGTGCCAGCAGCCAGTCCAGGGGAGGGGAAGCTTTCTTT. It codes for CASSQSRGGEAFF.

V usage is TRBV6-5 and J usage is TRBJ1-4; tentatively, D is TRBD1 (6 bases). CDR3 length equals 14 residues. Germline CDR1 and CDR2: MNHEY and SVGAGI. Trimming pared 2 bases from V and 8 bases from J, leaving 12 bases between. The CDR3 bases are TGTGCCAGCAGTTACCAGGGGACTATCGAAAAACTGTTTTTT. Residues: CASSYQGTIEKLFF.

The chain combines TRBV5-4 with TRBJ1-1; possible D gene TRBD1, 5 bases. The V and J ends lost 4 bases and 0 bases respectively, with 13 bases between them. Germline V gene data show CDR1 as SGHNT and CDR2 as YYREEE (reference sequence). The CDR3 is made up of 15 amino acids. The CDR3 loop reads CASSGTGTVNTEAFF. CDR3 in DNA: TGTGCCAGCAGCGGAACCGGGACGGTGAACACTGAAGCTTTCTTT.

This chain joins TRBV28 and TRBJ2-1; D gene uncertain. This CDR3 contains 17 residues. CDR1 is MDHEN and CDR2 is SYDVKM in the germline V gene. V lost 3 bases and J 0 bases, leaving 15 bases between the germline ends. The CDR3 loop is CASSFSRSYNSYNEQFF. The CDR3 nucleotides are TGTGCCAGCAGTTTTTCCCGGTCCTACAACTCCTACAATGAGCAGTTCTTC. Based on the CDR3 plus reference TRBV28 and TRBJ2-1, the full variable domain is DVKVTQSSRYLVKRTGEKVFLECVQDMDHENMFWYRQDPGLGLRLIYFSYDVKMKEKGDIPEGYSVSREKKERFSLILESASTNQTSMYLCASSFSRSYNSYNEQFFGPGTRLTVL.

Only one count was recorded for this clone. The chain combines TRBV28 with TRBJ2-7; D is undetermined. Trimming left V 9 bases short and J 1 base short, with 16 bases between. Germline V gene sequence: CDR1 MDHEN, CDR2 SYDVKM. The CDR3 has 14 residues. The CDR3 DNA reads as TGTGCCAGTGCCGCGCTCCCTACTTCCTACGAGCAGTACTTC. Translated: CASAALPTSYEQYF.

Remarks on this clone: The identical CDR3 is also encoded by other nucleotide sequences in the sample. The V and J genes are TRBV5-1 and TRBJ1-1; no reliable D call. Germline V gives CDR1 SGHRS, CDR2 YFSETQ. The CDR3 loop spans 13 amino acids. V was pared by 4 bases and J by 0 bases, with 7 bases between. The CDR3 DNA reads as TGCGCCAGCAGCCTTGCACTGAACACTGAAGCTTTCTTT. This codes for CASSLALNTEAFF.

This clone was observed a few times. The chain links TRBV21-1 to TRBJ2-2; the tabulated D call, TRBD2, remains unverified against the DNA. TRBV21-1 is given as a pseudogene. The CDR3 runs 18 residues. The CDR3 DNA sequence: TGTGCCAGCAGTACGCCGGGACTAGCGGGAGAGCTCACCGGGGAGCTGTTTTTT. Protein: CASSTPGLAGELTGELFF.

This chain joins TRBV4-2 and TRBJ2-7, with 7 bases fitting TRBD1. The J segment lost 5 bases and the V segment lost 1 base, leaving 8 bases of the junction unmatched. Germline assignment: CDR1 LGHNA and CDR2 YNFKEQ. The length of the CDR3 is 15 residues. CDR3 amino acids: CASSQVPTGRNEQYF. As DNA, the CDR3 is TGTGCCAGCAGCCAAGTACCGACAGGGAGAAACGAGCAGTACTTC.

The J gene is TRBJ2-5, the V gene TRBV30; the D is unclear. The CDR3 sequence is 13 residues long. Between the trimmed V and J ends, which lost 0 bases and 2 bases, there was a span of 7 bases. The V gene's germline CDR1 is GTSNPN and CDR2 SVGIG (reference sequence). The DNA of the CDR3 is TGTGCCTGGAGTGTATCCAGGCAAGAGACCCAGTACTTC. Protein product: CAWSVSRQETQYF.